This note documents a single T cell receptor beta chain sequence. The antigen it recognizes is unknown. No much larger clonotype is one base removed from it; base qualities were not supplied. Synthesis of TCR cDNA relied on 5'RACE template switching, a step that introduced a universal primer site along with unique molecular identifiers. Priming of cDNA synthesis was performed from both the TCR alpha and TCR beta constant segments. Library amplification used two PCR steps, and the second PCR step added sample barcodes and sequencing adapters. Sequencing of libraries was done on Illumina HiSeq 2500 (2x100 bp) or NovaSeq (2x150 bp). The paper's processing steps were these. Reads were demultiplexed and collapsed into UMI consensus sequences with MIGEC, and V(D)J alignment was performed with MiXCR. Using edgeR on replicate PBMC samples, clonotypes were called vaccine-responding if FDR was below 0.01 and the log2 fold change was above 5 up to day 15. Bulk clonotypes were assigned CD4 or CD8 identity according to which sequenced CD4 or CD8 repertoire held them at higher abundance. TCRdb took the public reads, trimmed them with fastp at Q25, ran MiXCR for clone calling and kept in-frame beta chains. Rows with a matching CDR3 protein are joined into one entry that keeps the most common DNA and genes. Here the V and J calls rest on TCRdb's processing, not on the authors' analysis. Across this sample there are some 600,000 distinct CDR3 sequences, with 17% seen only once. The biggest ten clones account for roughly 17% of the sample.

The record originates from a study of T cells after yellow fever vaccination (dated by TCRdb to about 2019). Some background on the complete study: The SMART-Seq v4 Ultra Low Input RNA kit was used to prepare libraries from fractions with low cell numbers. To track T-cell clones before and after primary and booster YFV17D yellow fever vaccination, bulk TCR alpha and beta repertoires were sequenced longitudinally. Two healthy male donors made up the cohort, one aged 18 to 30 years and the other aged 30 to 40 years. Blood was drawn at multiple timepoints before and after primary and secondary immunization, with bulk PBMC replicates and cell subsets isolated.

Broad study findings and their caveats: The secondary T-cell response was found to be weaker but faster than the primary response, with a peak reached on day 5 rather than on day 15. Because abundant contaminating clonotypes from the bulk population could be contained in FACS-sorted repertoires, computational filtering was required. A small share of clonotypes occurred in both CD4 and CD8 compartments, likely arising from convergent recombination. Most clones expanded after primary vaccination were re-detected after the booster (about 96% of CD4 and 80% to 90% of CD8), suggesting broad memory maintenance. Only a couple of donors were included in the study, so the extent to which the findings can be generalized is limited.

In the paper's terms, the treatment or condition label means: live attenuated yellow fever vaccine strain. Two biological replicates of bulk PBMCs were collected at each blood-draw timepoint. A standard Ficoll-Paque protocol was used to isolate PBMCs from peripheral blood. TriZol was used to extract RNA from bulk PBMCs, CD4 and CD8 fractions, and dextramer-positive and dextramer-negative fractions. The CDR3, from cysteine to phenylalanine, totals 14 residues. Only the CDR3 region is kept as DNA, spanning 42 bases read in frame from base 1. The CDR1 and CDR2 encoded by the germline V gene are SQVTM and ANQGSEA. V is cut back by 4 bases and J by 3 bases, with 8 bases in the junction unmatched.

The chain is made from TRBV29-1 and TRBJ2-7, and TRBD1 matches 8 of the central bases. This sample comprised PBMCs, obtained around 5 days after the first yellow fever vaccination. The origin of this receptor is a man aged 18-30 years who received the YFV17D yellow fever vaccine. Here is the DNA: TGCAGCGTTGCGTCCGGACAGGGCCTCTACGAGCAGTACTTC. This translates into CSVASGQGLYEQYF.